The clone carrying this T cell receptor beta chain was observed a single time. This could be a read error, since a much larger clone is one nucleotide away. TCRdb re-analysed the 5' RACE reads in MiXCR, keeping a single row per CDR3 protein. The data hold about 34,000 distinct CDR3 sequences, with 5% to 7% observed a single time. This sample was taken from a study of early T cells in non-severe SARS-CoV-2 infection. The sequencing sample was made of whole blood. This clonotype was obtained from an adult who was a healthcare worker with PCR-confirmed SARS-CoV-2 infection or an uninfected control (not recorded which).

The CDR3 DNA sequence: TGTGTCAGCAGCTTAAACAGGGCAGGGGAGCAGTTCTTC. The encoded protein is CVSSLNRAGEQFF. The chain carries TRBV7-6 and TRBJ2-1, with a possible D match to TRBD1 (6 bases). Germline CDR1 and CDR2: SGHVS and FNYEAQ. The CDR3 has 13 amino acids.